This T cell receptor beta chain originates from a study of blood T cell repertoires in COVID-19. Background on the study: PBMCs, B-cell-depleted T cells, or T cells were the source of the cDNA or gDNA that made up the material.

The CDR3 sequence is 14 residues long. CDR1 is SGHRS and CDR2 is YFSETQ in the germline V gene. The V gene lost 2 bases and the J gene lost 4 bases, with 10 bases spanning the gap. The repertoire was sequenced with immunoSEQ multiplex PCR; TCRdb's copy has only in-frame clones and lacks some. The sample records fewer than 50,000 clones, 80% to 90% being singletons. What was sequenced was peripheral blood. The receptor was derived from an elderly woman with active or convalescent COVID-19. V usage is TRBV5-1 and J usage is TRBJ1-3, with D uncertain. The CDR3 DNA reads as TGCGCCAGCAGCTTAGGAGGGCCGGGAAACACCATATATTTT. Translated, it gives CASSLGGPGNTIYF.